These T cell receptor beta chains were read from a single sample in a study of CD8+CD57+ T cells in acquired aplastic anemia. Via MiXCR, TCRdb re-called the reads, giving one row per CDR3 protein. The data contain under 200,000 distinct CDR3 sequences, about 64% of them singletons. The specimen sequenced was sorted CD4+, CD8+, or CD8+CD57+ T cells (not recorded which) from PBMCs. The receptors come from a human donor with severe aplastic anemia or a healthy control (not recorded which). Both conserved end residues are part of each CDR3. Each record gives: V gene, D gene, clone size, J gene, CDR3 protein, CDR3 DNA. D genes are given only for firm matches. Size is stated for part of the rows, as once, few or many counts, or as a class when the clone is expanded.

TRBV7-2	TRBD2	.	TRBJ2-7	CASSNPPWAGGLYEQYF	TGTGCCAGCAGCAATCCACCTTGGGCGGGAGGTTTATACGAGCAGTACTTC
TRBV9	TRBD2	.	TRBJ2-7	CASSAVGTSGSYEQYF	TGTGCCAGCAGCGCCGTAGGGACTAGCGGCTCCTACGAGCAGTACTTC
TRBV11-3	.	.	TRBJ2-7	CASSPDGARSYEQYF	TGTGCCAGCAGCCCCGACGGGGCTAGATCCTACGAGCAGTACTTC
TRBV10-3	TRBD2	.	TRBJ2-1	CATQYPPSDGGRKHEQFF	TGTGCCACCCAATACCCCCCCAGTGACGGCGGGAGGAAGCATGAGCAGTTCTTC
TRBV20-1	TRBD1	few	TRBJ2-7	CSARGPWDREAQYF	TGCAGTGCTAGGGGCCCCTGGGACAGGGAAGCGCAGTACTTC
TRBV2	TRBD2	.	TRBJ2-7	CASRKGLGQGEQYF	TGTGCCAGCAGGAAGGGACTAGGACAAGGCGAGCAGTACTTC
TRBV6-5	.	.	TRBJ2-7	CASSYSARGYEQYF	TGTGCCAGCAGTTACTCAGCGCGAGGCTACGAGCAGTACTTC
TRBV25-1	TRBD1	.	TRBJ1-2	CASNGGGGLDGYTF	TGTGCCAGCAACGGGGGAGGGGGCCTAGATGGCTACACCTTC
TRBV19	TRBD1	.	TRBJ2-1	CASSTSGGAEQFF	TGTGCCAGTAGTACCTCAGGGGGAGCTGAGCAGTTCTTC
TRBV7-6	.	many	TRBJ2-5	CASSPTGTLTQYF	TGTGCCAGCAGCCCCACCGGGACGCTGACCCAGTACTTC
TRBV7-6	.	once	TRBJ1-4	CASSPGSGEKLFF	TGTGCCAGCAGCCCTGGTTCAGGCGAAAAACTGTTTTTT
TRBV6-5	TRBD1	once	TRBJ2-7	CASSNGQGAGEQYF	TGTGCCAGCAGTAACGGACAGGGGGCTGGCGAGCAGTACTTC
TRBV7-2	.	.	TRBJ1-1	CASSLGEGVTTEAFF	TGTGCCAGCAGCTTAGGGGAAGGTGTAACCACTGAAGCTTTCTTT